A single sample is the source of the 5 T cell receptor beta chains below, sequenced in a study of T cell changes during pregnancy in multiple sclerosis. Sequencing was performed with immunoSEQ multiplex PCR; in TCRdb, only in-frame clones are kept and a portion is missing. The top ten clones hold over 2% of a sample with around 99,000 clones, roughly 92% of them seen once. The sequences come from peripheral blood, collected in the first trimester of pregnancy. These receptor sequences come from a female donor with multiple sclerosis, enrolled in a pregnancy study.

This rearrangement joins TRBV18 to TRBJ2-7; no firm D call. In germline, CDR1 is KGHSH, CDR2 LQKENI. V was trimmed by 2 bases and J by 6 bases, leaving 8 bases between them. CDR3 size: 12 residues. The CDR3 bases are TGTGCCAGCTCACCAGCGTCTACCGAGCAGTACTTC. As protein: CASSPASTEQYF. Full variable domain (remainder filled in from reference TRBV18 and TRBJ2-7): NAGVMQNPRHLVRRRGQEARLRCSPMKGHSHVYWYRQLPEEGLKFMVYLQKENIIDESGMPKERFSAEFPKEGPSILRIQQVVRGDSAAYFCASSPASTEQYFGPGTRLTVT.

This chain links TRBV6-1 with TRBJ2-7, with 8 bases lining up with TRBD2. The CDR3 is 15 amino acids. Germline-derived CDR1 and CDR2 are MNHNS and SASEGT. V lost 2 bases and J lost 3; bases outside the gene matches: 6. The CDR3 coding sequence is TGTGCCAGCAGTGAATTGCCGGGACTAGTCTACGAGCAGTACTTC. It codes for CASSELPGLVYEQYF.

V is TRBV5-4 and J is TRBJ2-7; 9 positions match TRBD1. The J segment lost 2 bases and the V segment lost 0 bases, leaving 3 bases of the junction unmatched. CDR3 size: 15 residues. Germline lookup yields CDR1 SGHNT and CDR2 YYREEE (reference sequence). CDR3 DNA sequence: TGTGCCAGCAGCTTGGGGGGACAGGGTCCCTACGAGCAGTACTTC. It translates to CASSLGGQGPYEQYF. The complete variable domain, with remaining parts taken from reference TRBV5-4 and TRBJ2-7, reads ETGVTQSPTHLIKTRGQQVTLRCSSQSGHNTVSWYQQALGQGPQFIFQYYREEENGRGNFPPRFSGLQFPNYSSELNVNALELDDSALYLCASSLGGQGPYEQYFGPGTRLTVT.

The chain carries TRBV5-1 and TRBJ2-2; 8 nucleotides line up with TRBD2. Per the germline V gene, CDR1 is SGHRS and CDR2 is YFSETQ. The CDR3 runs 15 residues. The trim removed 4 bases at V and 1 base at J, leaving 3 bases unmatched. CDR3 in DNA: TGCGCCAGCAGCAATAGCGGGAAGAACACCGGGGAGCTGTTTTTT. Its protein product is CASSNSGKNTGELFF.

The chain links TRBV5-1 to TRBJ2-1; 9 positions agree with TRBD1. Germline V gene sequence: CDR1 SGHRS, CDR2 YFSETQ. The length of the CDR3 is 18 residues. With V trimmed by 5 bases and J by 7 bases, 19 bases remained unmatched. Here the CDR3 reads CASRGGLLGDRESNEQFF. The DNA of the CDR3 is TGCGCCAGCAGAGGGGGACTTCTTGGGGACAGGGAATCGAATGAGCAGTTCTTC.